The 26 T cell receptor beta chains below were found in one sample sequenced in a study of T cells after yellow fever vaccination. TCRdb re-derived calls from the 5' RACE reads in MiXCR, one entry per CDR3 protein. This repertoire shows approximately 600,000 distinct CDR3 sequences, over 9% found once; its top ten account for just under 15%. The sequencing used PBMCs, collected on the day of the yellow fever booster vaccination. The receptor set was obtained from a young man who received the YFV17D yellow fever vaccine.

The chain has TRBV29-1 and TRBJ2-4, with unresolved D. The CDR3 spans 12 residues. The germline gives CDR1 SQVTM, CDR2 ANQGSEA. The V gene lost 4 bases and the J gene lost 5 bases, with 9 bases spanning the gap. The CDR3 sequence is CSVASSENIQYF. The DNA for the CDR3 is TGCAGCGTTGCTTCCTCGGAAAACATTCAGTACTTC.

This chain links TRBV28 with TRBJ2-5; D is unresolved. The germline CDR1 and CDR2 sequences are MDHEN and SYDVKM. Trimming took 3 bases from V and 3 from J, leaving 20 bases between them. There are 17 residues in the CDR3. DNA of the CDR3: TGTGCCAGCAGTTTCCCCCCCCGTTCTACTATTGAAGAGACCCAGTACTTC. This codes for CASSFPPRSTIEETQYF.

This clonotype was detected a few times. CDR3 coding DNA: TGCAGTGCTAGTTGGGGGGCTAGCGGCACAGATACGCAGTATTTT. Translation: CSASWGASGTDTQYF. This chain joins TRBV20-1 and TRBJ2-3, with D perhaps assigned TRBD1 or TRBD2 (6 bases each). This CDR3 has 15 amino acids. CDR1 and CDR2 from the germline V gene are DFQATT and SNEGSKA (reference sequence). V lost 3 bases, J lost 1 base, and 14 bases lay in between.

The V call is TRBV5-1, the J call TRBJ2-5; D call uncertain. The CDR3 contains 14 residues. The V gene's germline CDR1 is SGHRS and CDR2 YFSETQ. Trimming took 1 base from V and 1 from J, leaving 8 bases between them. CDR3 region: CASSLFPSQETQYF. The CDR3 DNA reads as TGCGCCAGCAGCTTGTTCCCCAGCCAAGAGACCCAGTACTTC.

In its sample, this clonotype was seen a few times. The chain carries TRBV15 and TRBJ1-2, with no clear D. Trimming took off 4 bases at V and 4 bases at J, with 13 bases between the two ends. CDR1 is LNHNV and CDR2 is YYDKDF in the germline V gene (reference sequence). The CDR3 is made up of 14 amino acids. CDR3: CATSTRATGYGYTF. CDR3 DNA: TGTGCCACCAGCACCCGGGCTACCGGCTATGGCTACACCTTC.

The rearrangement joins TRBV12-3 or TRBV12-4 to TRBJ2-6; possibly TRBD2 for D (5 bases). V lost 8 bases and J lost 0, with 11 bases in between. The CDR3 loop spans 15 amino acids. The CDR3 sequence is CASYRGNSGANVLTF. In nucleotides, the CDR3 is TGTGCCAGCTACCGAGGGAACTCTGGGGCCAACGTCCTGACTTTC.

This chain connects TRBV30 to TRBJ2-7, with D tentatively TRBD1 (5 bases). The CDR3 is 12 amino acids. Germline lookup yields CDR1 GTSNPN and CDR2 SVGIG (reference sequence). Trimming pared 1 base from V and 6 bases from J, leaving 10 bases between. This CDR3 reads CAWSDRFGEQYV. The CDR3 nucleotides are TGTGCCTGGAGTGACAGGTTTGGCGAGCAGTACGTC.

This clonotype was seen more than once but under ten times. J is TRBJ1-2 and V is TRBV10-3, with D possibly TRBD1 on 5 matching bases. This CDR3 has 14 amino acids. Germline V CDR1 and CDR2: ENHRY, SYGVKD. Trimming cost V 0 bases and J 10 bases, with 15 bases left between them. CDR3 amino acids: CAISESGGRFDYTF. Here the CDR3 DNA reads TGTGCCATCAGTGAGTCTGGGGGTCGATTTGACTACACCTTC.

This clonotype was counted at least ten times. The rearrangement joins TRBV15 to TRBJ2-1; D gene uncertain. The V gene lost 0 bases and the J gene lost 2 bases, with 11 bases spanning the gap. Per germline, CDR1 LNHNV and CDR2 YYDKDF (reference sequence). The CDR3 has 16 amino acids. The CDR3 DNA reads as TGTGCCACCAGCAGAGATAGACCCGAGACCTACAATGAGCAGTTCTTC. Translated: CATSRDRPETYNEQFF.

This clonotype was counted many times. The CDR3 region has the DNA TGCGCCAGCAGCTACAAGAGACAAGCACAAAATGAGCAGTTCTTC. Translating gives CASSYKRQAQNEQFF. The V call is TRBV5-1, the J call TRBJ2-1, with D unresolved. The CDR3 contains 15 residues. Germline lookup yields CDR1 SGHRS and CDR2 YFSETQ. With 3 bases removed from V and 7 bases from J, the gap between germline ends came to 17 bases.

The DNA for the CDR3 is TGTGCCAGCAGCTTAGGAGTGGTGGCATACAATGAGCAGTTCTTC. This sequence encodes CASSLGVVAYNEQFF. The chain carries TRBV11-3 and TRBJ2-1; D not certain. CDR1 and CDR2 from the germline V gene are SGHNT and YENEEA. This CDR3 is built from 15 residues. V lost 1 base to trimming and J lost 4 bases, with 11 bases between them. Full variable domain (rest looked up from reference TRBV11-3 and TRBJ2-1): EAGVVQSPRYKIIEKKQPVAFWCNPISGHNTLYWYLQNLGQGPELLIRYENEEAVDDSQLPKDRFSAERLKGVDSTLKIQPAELGDSAVYLCASSLGVVAYNEQFFGPGTRLTVL.

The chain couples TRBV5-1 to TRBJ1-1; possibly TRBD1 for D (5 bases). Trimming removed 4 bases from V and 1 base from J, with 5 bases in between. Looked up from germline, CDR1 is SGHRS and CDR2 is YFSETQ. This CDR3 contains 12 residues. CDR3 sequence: CASSGGNTEAFF. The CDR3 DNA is TGCGCCAGCAGCGGGGGGAACACTGAAGCTTTCTTT.

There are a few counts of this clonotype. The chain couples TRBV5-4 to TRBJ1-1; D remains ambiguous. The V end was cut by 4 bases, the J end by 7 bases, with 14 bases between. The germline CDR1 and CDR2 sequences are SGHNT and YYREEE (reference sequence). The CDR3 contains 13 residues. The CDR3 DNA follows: TGTGCCAGCAGCAACGGATTGGGCAGTGAAGCTTTCTTT. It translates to CASSNGLGSEAFF.

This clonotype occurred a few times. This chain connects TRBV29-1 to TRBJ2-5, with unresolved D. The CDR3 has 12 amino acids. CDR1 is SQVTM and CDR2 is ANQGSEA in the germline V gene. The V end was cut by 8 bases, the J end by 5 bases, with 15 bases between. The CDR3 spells CSSRLEMETQYF. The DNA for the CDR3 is TGCAGCTCCCGTTTGGAGATGGAGACCCAGTACTTC. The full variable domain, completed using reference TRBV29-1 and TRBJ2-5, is SAVISQKPSRDICQRGTSLTIQCQVDSQVTMMFWYRQQPGQSLTLIATANQGSEATYESGFVIDKFPISRPNLTFSTLTVSNMSPEDSSIYLCSSRLEMETQYFGPGTRLLVL.

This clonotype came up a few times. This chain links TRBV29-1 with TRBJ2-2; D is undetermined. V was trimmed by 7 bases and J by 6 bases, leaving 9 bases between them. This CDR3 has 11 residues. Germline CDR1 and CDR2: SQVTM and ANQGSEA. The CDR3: CSAARAGELFF. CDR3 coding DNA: TGCAGCGCCGCCCGCGCCGGGGAGCTGTTTTTT.

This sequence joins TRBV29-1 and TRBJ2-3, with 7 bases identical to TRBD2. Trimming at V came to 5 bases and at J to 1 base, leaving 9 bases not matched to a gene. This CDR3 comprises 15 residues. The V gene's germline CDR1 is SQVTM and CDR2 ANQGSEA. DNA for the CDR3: TGCAGCGTTACTCCCGGGGGAGGGGGCACAGATACGCAGTATTTT. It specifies CSVTPGGGGTDTQYF.

The CDR3 region is CASSPGQGTYYEQYF. The CDR3 DNA sequence: TGTGCCAGCAGCCCGGGCCAGGGGACGTACTACGAGCAGTACTTC. This chain uses TRBV5-4 with TRBJ2-7, with a possible D match to TRBD1 (6 bases). The CDR3 sequence is 15 residues long. Germline lookup yields CDR1 SGHNT and CDR2 YYREEE (reference sequence). V was cut by 4 bases and J by 3 bases, with 17 bases left in between.

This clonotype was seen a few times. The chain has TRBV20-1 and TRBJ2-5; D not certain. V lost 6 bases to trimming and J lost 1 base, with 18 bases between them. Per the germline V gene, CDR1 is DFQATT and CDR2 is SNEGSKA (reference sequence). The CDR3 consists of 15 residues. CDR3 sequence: CSAQGLHTTQETQYF. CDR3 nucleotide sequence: TGCAGTGCCCAAGGGCTACACACCACCCAAGAGACCCAGTACTTC.

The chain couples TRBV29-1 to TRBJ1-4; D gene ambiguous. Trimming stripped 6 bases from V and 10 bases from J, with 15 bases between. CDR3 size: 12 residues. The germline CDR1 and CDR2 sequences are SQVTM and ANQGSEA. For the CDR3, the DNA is TGCAGCGTCCCCGAAGGGTACGGAAAACTGTTTTTT. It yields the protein CSVPEGYGKLFF.

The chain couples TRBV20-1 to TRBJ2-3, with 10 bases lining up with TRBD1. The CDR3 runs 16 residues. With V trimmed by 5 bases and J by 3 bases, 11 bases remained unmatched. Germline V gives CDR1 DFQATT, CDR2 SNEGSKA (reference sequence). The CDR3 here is CSAAPAGTGVTDTQYF. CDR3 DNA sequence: TGCAGTGCTGCACCAGCCGGGACAGGGGTTACAGATACGCAGTATTTT.

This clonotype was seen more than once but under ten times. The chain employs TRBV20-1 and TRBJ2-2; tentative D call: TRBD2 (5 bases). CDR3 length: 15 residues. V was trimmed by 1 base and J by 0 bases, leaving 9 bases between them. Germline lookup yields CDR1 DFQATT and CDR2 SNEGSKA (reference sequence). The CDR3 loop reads CSARGRAANTGELFF. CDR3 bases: TGCAGTGCTAGAGGGCGGGCGGCGAACACCGGGGAGCTGTTTTTT.

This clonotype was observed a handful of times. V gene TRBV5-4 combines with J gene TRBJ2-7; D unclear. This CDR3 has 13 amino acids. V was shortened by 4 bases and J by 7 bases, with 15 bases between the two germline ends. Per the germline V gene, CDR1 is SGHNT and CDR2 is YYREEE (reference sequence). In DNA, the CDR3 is TGTGCCAGCAGCCCCGCTTTTGTGGGTGAGCAGTACTTC. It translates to CASSPAFVGEQYF.

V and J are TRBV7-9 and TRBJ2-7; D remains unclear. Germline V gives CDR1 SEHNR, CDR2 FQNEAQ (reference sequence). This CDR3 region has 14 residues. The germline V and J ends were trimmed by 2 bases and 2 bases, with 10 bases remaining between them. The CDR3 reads CASSLSEKPYEQYF. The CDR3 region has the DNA TGTGCCAGCAGCTTATCGGAAAAACCCTACGAGCAGTACTTC.

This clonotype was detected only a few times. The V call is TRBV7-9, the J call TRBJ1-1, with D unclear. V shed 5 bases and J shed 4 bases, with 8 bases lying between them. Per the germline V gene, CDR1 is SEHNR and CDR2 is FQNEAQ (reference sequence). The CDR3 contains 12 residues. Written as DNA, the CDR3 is TGTGCCAGCAGCGTGGAAGCCACTGAAGCTTTCTTT. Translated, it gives CASSVEATEAFF.

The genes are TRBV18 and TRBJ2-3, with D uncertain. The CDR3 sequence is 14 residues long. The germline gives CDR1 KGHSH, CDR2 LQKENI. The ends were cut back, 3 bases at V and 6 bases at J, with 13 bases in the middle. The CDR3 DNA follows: TGTGCCAGCTCACCGGCGCCTCCTCCTGATACGCAGTATTTT. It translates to CASSPAPPPDTQYF.

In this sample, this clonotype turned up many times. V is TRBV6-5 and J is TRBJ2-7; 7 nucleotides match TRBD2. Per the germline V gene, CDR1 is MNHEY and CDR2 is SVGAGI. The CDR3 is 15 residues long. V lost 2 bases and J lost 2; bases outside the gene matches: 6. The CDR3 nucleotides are TGTGCCAGCAGTTACGGGGCGGGAGAGGCCTACGAGCAGTACTTC. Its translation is CASSYGAGEAYEQYF.